This TCR beta chain is drawn from a study of OX40 agonist ivuxolimab in advanced cancers. Study outcomes and limitations: Low normalized T-cell clonal expansion also characterized some of the nonresponders.

From germline, CDR1 is SGHRS and CDR2 YFSETQ. V lost 0 bases, J lost 3 bases, and 15 bases lay in between. The CDR3 contains 16 residues. As to this clone: What it binds is not known.

Sequenced by immunoSEQ multiplex PCR; TCRdb stores in-frame clones only, minus some. The sample contains some 68,000 clones, 83% of which appear only once. This chain links TRBV5-1 with TRBJ2-5; unclear D gene. The source is an adult with an advanced solid tumor such as melanoma, head and neck, liver or kidney cancer. The input for sequencing was CD4+ or CD8+ T cells sorted from blood, taken in a trial of the OX40 agonist ivuxolimab. The CDR3 loop is CASSLDPVGPEETQYF. The CDR3 DNA sequence: TGCGCCAGCAGCTTGGACCCGGTGGGCCCGGAAGAGACCCAGTACTTC.